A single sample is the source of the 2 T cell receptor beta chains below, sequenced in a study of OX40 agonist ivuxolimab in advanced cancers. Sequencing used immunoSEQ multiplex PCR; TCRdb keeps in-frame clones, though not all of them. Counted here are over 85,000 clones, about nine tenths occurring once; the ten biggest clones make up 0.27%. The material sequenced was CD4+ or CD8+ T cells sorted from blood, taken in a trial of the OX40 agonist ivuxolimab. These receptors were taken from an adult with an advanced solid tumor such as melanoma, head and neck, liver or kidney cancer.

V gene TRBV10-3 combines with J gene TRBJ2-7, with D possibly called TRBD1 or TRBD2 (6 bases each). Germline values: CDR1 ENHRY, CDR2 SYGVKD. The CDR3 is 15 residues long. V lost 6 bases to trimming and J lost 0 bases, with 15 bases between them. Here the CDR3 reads CAISLEGDFSYEQYF. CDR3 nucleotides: TGTGCCATCAGCCTCGAGGGGGACTTCTCCTACGAGCAGTACTTC.

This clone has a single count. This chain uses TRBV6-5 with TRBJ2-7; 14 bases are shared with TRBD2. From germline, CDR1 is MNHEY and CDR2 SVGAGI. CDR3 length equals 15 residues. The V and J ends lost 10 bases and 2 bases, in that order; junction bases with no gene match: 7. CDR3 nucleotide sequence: TGTGCCACCCGACTAGCGGGAGGGGGGCCCTACGAGCAGTACTTC. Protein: CATRLAGGGPYEQYF.